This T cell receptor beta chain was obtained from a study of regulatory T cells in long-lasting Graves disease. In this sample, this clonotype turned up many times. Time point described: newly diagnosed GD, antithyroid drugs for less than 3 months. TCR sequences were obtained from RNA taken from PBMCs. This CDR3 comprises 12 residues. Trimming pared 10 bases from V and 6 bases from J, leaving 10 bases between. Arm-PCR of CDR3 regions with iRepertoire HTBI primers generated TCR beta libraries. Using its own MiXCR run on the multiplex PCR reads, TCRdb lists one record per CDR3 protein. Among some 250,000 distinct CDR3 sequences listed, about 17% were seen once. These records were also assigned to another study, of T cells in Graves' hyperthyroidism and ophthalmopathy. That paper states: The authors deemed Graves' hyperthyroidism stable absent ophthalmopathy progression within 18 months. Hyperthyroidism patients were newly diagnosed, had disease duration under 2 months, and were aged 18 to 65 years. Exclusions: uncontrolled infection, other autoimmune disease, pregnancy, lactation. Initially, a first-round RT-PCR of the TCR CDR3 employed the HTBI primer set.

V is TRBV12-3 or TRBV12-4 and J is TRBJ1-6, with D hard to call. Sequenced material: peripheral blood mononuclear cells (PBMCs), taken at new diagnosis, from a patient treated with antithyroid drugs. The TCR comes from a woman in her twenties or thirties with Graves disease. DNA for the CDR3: TGTGCCATCGCGGTGGGTAATTCACCCCTCCACTTT. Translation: CAIAVGNSPLHF.